What follows are 31 T cell receptor beta chains derived from one specimen sequenced in a study of control samples from healthy donors and cancer patients (dated by TCRdb to the early 2020s). The method was the immunoSEQ multiplex PCR assay. TCRdb mirrors the immuneACCESS table, restricted to in-frame sequences. Some clones are absent from its copies; in checked studies, under half trace to an unresolved V gene, and the reason for the others is unknown. Across this sample there are over 80,000 clones, with 90% to 95% seen only once. The ten largest clones take up around 16% of the sample. The sequenced sample was blood. The receptor set was obtained from a man under 40 in good health.

V is TRBV5-6 and J is TRBJ2-3; no reliable D call. This CDR3 is 15 amino acids long. Trimming removed 1 base at V and 1 base at J, with 10 bases between. Germline V gives CDR1 SGHDT, CDR2 YYEEEE. The CDR3 reads CASSLWLGRTDTQYF. Written as DNA, the CDR3 is TGTGCCAGCAGCTTGTGGCTAGGCCGCACAGATACGCAGTATTTT.

The chain is built from TRBV2 and TRBJ2-7, with 8 bases matching TRBD1. The CDR3 is 13 amino acids. Germline V gene data show CDR1 as SNHLY and CDR2 as FYNNEI. V lost 8 bases to trimming and J lost 3 bases; unmatched junction nucleotides: 6. CDR3 amino acids: CASWTGRNYEQYF. CDR3 bases: TGTGCCAGCTGGACAGGGAGGAACTACGAGCAGTACTTC.

This chain uses TRBV27 with TRBJ1-2, with TRBD1 identical over 8 bases. Germline-derived CDR1 and CDR2 are MNHEY and SMNVEV (reference sequence). V dropped 5 bases and J dropped 1; count of bases not matched to a gene: 9. CDR3 length: 16 residues. CDR3 nucleotides: TGTGCCAGCAGTCCCCAGTGGACAGGGCTTAACTATGGCTACACCTTC. It yields the protein CASSPQWTGLNYGYTF.

This clone occurred once. The rearrangement links TRBV4-1 to TRBJ2-7, with TRBD2 matching 11 bases. Germline V gene data show CDR1 as MGHRA and CDR2 as YSYEKL. This CDR3 is 16 amino acids long. The V and J ends lost 1 base and 4 bases, in that order; junction bases with no gene match: 6. CDR3 amino acids: CASSQVTSGSRYEQYF. CDR3 bases: TGCGCCAGCAGCCAAGTCACTAGCGGGAGCAGATACGAGCAGTACTTC.

In nucleotides, the CDR3 is TGCGCCAGCAGCGGGGATGTCGAGACCCAGTACTTC. Amino acid sequence: CASSGDVETQYF. This chain joins TRBV5-1 and TRBJ2-5; D is ambiguous. Germline V lookup: CDR1 SGHRS, CDR2 YFSETQ. The CDR3 loop spans 12 amino acids. Deletions cut 4 bases from V and 5 bases from J, with 9 bases between.

J is TRBJ1-1 and V is TRBV24-1; D not certain. V was clipped by 5 bases and J by 1 base, with 13 bases between them. This CDR3 spans 15 amino acids. Looked up from germline, CDR1 is KGHDR and CDR2 is SFDVKD. The CDR3 DNA reads TGTGCCACCAGTGGGGGAAGTTCGGGGAACACTGAAGCTTTCTTT. Translation: CATSGGSSGNTEAFF.

The genes are TRBV7-2 and TRBJ1-5; D gene uncertain. Germline assignment: CDR1 SGHTA and CDR2 FQGNSA. This CDR3 has 19 residues. The germline V and J ends were trimmed by 4 bases and 7 bases, with 29 bases remaining between them. This CDR3 reads CASSSSMGLRSLGEQPQHF. CDR3 nucleotides: TGTGCCAGCAGCTCCAGTATGGGTTTGAGAAGTCTCGGAGAACAGCCCCAGCATTTT.

This clone has just one count. This chain links TRBV5-5 with TRBJ1-1; 8 nucleotides line up with TRBD1. This CDR3 comprises 16 residues. CDR1 SGHKS and CDR2 YYEKEE come from the germline V gene (reference sequence). After removal of 3 bases from V and 5 bases from J, the junction contained 12 bases not matched to a gene. The DNA of the CDR3 is TGTGCCAGCAGCTCCCCCGTGGGACAGGTTGTAACTGAAGCTTTCTTT. It codes for CASSSPVGQVVTEAFF.

The chain links TRBV2 to TRBJ2-3; TRBD2 agrees at 7 bases. The junction had 4 bases not matched to a gene; V was cut back by 2 bases and J by 8 bases. The CDR3 contains 13 residues. Germline CDR1 reads SNHLY; CDR2 reads FYNNEI. The CDR3 sequence is CASSEYGEGTQYF. CDR3 nucleotides: TGTGCCAGCAGTGAATACGGGGAGGGTACGCAGTATTTT.

This sequence joins TRBV6-1 and TRBJ1-6; D is unresolved. Germline V gene data show CDR1 as MNHNS and CDR2 as SASEGT. With 3 bases removed from V and 7 bases from J, the gap between germline ends came to 16 bases. There are 16 residues in the CDR3. The CDR3 here is CASSDVLAVINSPLHF. CDR3 nucleotides: TGTGCCAGCAGTGATGTTCTGGCGGTTATCAATTCACCCCTCCACTTT.

The table lists this clone with a few counts. The chain carries TRBV11-3 and TRBJ2-2; 9 bases fit TRBD1. The CDR3 spans 13 residues. The germline gives CDR1 SGHNT, CDR2 YENEEA. The junction had 1 base not matched to a gene; V was cut back by 5 bases and J by 6 bases. The CDR3 DNA is TGTGCCAGCAGCCGACAGGGGGCCGGGGAGCTGTTTTTT. This gives the protein CASSRQGAGELFF.

V gene TRBV19 combines with J gene TRBJ1-1; maybe TRBD1 (6 bases). The V and J ends lost 1 base and 4 bases respectively, with 13 bases between them. Germline assignment: CDR1 LNHDA and CDR2 SQIVND (reference sequence). The CDR3 sequence is 15 residues long. DNA for the CDR3: TGTGCCAGTAGTATAGCGGGGAAGGGGGGCACTGAAGCTTTCTTT. Protein product: CASSIAGKGGTEAFF. The entire variable domain, with the rest obtained from reference TRBV19 and TRBJ1-1, is as follows: DGGITQSPKYLFRKEGQNVTLSCEQNLNHDAMYWYRQDPGQGLRLIYYSQIVNDFQKGDIAEGYSVSREKKESFPLTVTSAQKNPTAFYLCASSIAGKGGTEAFFGQGTRLTVV.

V is TRBV27 and J is TRBJ2-1; 9 nucleotides agree with TRBD1. Per germline, CDR1 MNHEY and CDR2 SMNVEV (reference sequence). The CDR3 totals 15 residues. Trimming at V came to 8 bases and at J to 2 bases, leaving 7 bases not matched to a gene. CDR3: CASRDGQGPYNEQFF. CDR3 in DNA: TGTGCCAGCCGGGACGGACAGGGGCCCTACAATGAGCAGTTCTTC.

The CDR3 reads CASRPLGVDEQFF. The CDR3 nucleotides read TGTGCCAGCAGACCACTAGGTGTCGATGAGCAGTTCTTC. The J gene is TRBJ2-1, the V gene TRBV6-5; perhaps TRBD2 as D (5 bases). The CDR3 extends over 13 amino acids. Germline V gene sequence: CDR1 MNHEY, CDR2 SVGAGI. Trimming stripped 6 bases from V and 8 bases from J, with 14 bases between.

The V gene is TRBV7-2, the J gene TRBJ2-1; TRBD1 is a possible D gene (6 bases). CDR3 length equals 16 residues. Germline loops: CDR1 SGHTA, CDR2 FQGNSA. The germline V and J ends were trimmed by 0 bases and 4 bases, with 13 bases remaining between them. CDR3 nucleotides: TGTGCCAGCAGCTTAGCGGGGACACTTGTTTACAATGAGCAGTTCTTC. Its translation: CASSLAGTLVYNEQFF.

The chain is built from TRBV29-1 and TRBJ2-7, with D unresolved. The CDR3 loop spans 13 amino acids. Germline assignment: CDR1 SQVTM and CDR2 ANQGSEA. Trimming took off 5 bases at V and 0 bases at J, with 11 bases between the two ends. CDR3 nucleotide sequence: TGCAGCGTTAAGGACCGAATCTCCTACGAGCAGTACTTC. Its translation: CSVKDRISYEQYF.

The chain joins TRBV18 to TRBJ2-7; D not resolved. CDR3 length equals 11 residues. Trimming took 8 bases from V and 5 from J, leaving 10 bases between them. CDR1 is KGHSH and CDR2 is LQKENI in the germline V gene. CDR3 protein: CASADVDEQYF. The CDR3, as DNA: TGTGCCAGCGCCGACGTGGACGAGCAGTACTTC. The full variable domain, completed using reference TRBV18 and TRBJ2-7, is NAGVMQNPRHLVRRRGQEARLRCSPMKGHSHVYWYRQLPEEGLKFMVYLQKENIIDESGMPKERFSAEFPKEGPSILRIQQVVRGDSAAYFCASADVDEQYFGPGTRLTVT.

This chain uses TRBV6-5 with TRBJ1-1, with 10 nucleotides matching TRBD1. Germline trimming cut 5 bases from V and 4 bases from J; bases unmatched to any gene: 1. In germline, CDR1 is MNHEY, CDR2 SVGAGI. CDR3 length equals 13 residues. CDR3 bases: TGTGCCAGCAGTCGGACAGGGGGCACTGAAGCTTTCTTT. Its translation is CASSRTGGTEAFF.

The chain employs TRBV6-1 and TRBJ1-5; D perhaps matches TRBD1 (6 bases). The germline CDR1 and CDR2 sequences are MNHNS and SASEGT. V was clipped by 3 bases and J by 7 bases, with 16 bases between them. CDR3 length equals 15 residues. Here the CDR3 reads CASSDTGRGNQPQHF. The CDR3 DNA sequence: TGTGCCAGCAGTGATACAGGGAGGGGGAACCAGCCCCAGCATTTT.

This chain uses TRBV18 with TRBJ2-7; a weak D match, TRBD1 (5 bases). CDR3 length: 13 residues. Germline-derived CDR1 and CDR2 are KGHSH and LQKENI. Trimming stripped 2 bases from V and 6 bases from J, with 11 bases between. This chain's CDR3 is CASSPGQGSEQYF. The CDR3 nucleotides read TGTGCCAGCTCACCAGGGCAGGGCAGCGAGCAGTACTTC.

The chain recombines TRBV5-1 with TRBJ2-6; no clear D gene. The CDR3 is 15 residues long. V was trimmed by 4 bases and J by 3 bases, leaving 11 bases between them. Germline V gene sequence: CDR1 SGHRS, CDR2 YFSETQ. Written as DNA, the CDR3 is TGCGCCAGCAGCCCCAGCCCAAATGGGGCCAACGTCCTGACTTTC. Protein: CASSPSPNGANVLTF.

The chain combines TRBV4-3 with TRBJ2-1; D possibly uses TRBD1 or TRBD2 (5 bases each). Per germline, CDR1 LGHNA and CDR2 YSLEER. The V gene lost 1 base and the J gene lost 2 bases, with 12 bases spanning the gap. There are 16 residues in the CDR3. The CDR3 coding sequence is TGCGCCAGCAGCCAAGGCCGAGGGACCCCCTACAATGAGCAGTTCTTC. This translates into CASSQGRGTPYNEQFF.

The rearrangement joins TRBV19 to TRBJ1-1; D perhaps matches TRBD1 (6 bases). Trimming cost V 8 bases and J 1 base, with 20 bases left between them. Germline V gene sequence: CDR1 LNHDA, CDR2 SQIVND (reference sequence). The CDR3 length is 16 residues. CDR3 in amino acids: CASRPKPGAKNTEAFF. CDR3 in DNA: TGTGCCAGTCGACCGAAACCGGGGGCGAAGAACACTGAAGCTTTCTTT.

V and J are TRBV10-3 and TRBJ1-1; the D gene is possibly TRBD1 (6 bases). Trimming took 2 bases from V and 3 from J, leaving 13 bases between them. Germline V gives CDR1 ENHRY, CDR2 SYGVKD. The CDR3 consists of 15 residues. CDR3 region: CAISEGRGMDTEAFF. In nucleotides, the CDR3 is TGTGCCATCAGTGAGGGGAGGGGGATGGACACTGAAGCTTTCTTT.

CDR3: CASSVRIQETQYF. The CDR3 nucleotides read TGTGCCAGCTCCGTGCGGATCCAAGAGACCCAGTACTTC. The V and J genes are TRBV2 and TRBJ2-5; D is unresolved. V lost 8 bases to trimming and J lost 1 base, with 11 bases between them. CDR1 is SNHLY and CDR2 is FYNNEI in the germline V gene. This CDR3 comprises 13 residues.

The chain uses TRBV3-1 (or the pseudogene TRBV3-2) and TRBJ2-7, with TRBD2 matching 8 bases. V gave up 1 base and J gave up 4 bases; unmatched junction bases: 6. CDR1 is LGHDT, CDR2 YNNKEL, per germline (reference sequence). CDR3 length: 15 residues. The CDR3 is CASSQVVAGFYEQYF. The CDR3 nucleotides read TGTGCCAGCAGCCAAGTGGTAGCGGGGTTTTACGAGCAGTACTTC.

J is TRBJ2-4 and V is TRBV5-5; no clear D gene. The CDR3 is 16 residues long. V was cut by 0 bases and J by 5 bases, with 15 bases left in between. Germline V lookup: CDR1 SGHKS, CDR2 YYEKEE (reference sequence). CDR3 DNA: TGTGCCAGCAGCTTGGGTCCCCCTAATACTCAAAACATTCAGTACTTC. This sequence encodes CASSLGPPNTQNIQYF.

This clone was observed once. This chain links TRBV19 with TRBJ2-7; TRBD1 might be the D (5 bases). The ends were cut back, 8 bases at V and 2 bases at J, with 16 bases in the middle. This CDR3 comprises 14 residues. Germline V gene data show CDR1 as LNHDA and CDR2 as SQIVND (reference sequence). CDR3 DNA: TGTGCCAGTGCAAGGGGTACAGGAGCCTACGAGCAGTACTTC. Its protein is CASARGTGAYEQYF. The full variable domain, its missing parts supplied by reference TRBV19 and TRBJ2-7, is DGGITQSPKYLFRKEGQNVTLSCEQNLNHDAMYWYRQDPGQGLRLIYYSQIVNDFQKGDIAEGYSVSREKKESFPLTVTSAQKNPTAFYLCASARGTGAYEQYFGPGTRLTVT.

This clone was recorded a few times. The V and J genes are TRBV4-3 and TRBJ1-2; unclear D gene. Germline V lookup: CDR1 LGHNA, CDR2 YSLEER. Trimming cost V 0 bases and J 4 bases, with 18 bases left between them. This CDR3 contains 17 residues. The chain's CDR3 is CASSQDFQGFSSYGYTF. CDR3 DNA: TGCGCCAGCAGCCAAGATTTTCAAGGGTTTTCCTCCTATGGCTACACCTTC.

CDR3: CASSFSDSLNQPQHF. Written as DNA, the CDR3 is TGTGCCAGCAGCTTCTCGGACAGCCTGAATCAGCCCCAGCATTTT. The V gene is TRBV7-2, the J gene TRBJ1-5; D may be TRBD1 (6 bases). Germline CDR1 reads SGHTA; CDR2 reads FQGNSA. V lost 3 bases to trimming and J lost 4 bases, with 13 bases between them. The CDR3 runs 15 residues.

The rearrangement uses TRBV11-2 and TRBJ2-1, with no clear D. Germline CDR1 reads SGHAT; CDR2 reads FQNNGV. The CDR3 runs to 13 residues. The ends were cut back, 3 bases at V and 6 bases at J, with 9 bases in the middle. Here the CDR3 reads CASSLSLSNEQFF. The CDR3, as DNA: TGTGCCAGCAGCTTGTCCCTCAGCAATGAGCAGTTCTTC.